Detailed here is one T cell receptor beta chain. The entry originates in a study of PD-L1 blockade in urothelial cancer. Study in general: Typically, measured as a median, blood samples had approximately 130,000 T cells.

Time point of the sample: pretreatment peripheral blood. Locally advanced or metastatic urothelial carcinoma affected the patients. Profiling relied on immunoSEQ multiplex PCR, and the TCRdb table lists in-frame clones only, not all of them. Of 98,000 or so clones listed, around 91% are singletons. V shed 5 bases and J 1 base; nucleotides not matched to a gene: 6. The germline gives CDR1 MNHEY, CDR2 SVGAGI. CDR3 length: 15 residues. The sequenced sample was PBMCs, obtained around atezolizumab (anti-PD-L1) treatment. The V and J genes are TRBV6-5 and TRBJ1-1; 8 bases fit TRBD1. This clonotype was sampled from a man aged 60 to 69 with urothelial cancer. The CDR3 coding sequence is TGTGCCAGCAGTAACCAGGGGGCAGGGAACACTGAAGCTTTCTTT. This translates into CASSNQGAGNTEAFF.